This T cell receptor beta chain came from a study of beta chain features in type 1 diabetes. Turning to the study itself: Patients did not differ from healthy donors in age, gender or cell yield. The study examined about 100 million sorted cells across all samples.

Each of the CD4+ naive, central memory, regulatory and stem cell-like memory populations was sorted via CD45RO/CCR7/CD25/CD127/CD95/CD27. Findings of the study overall: When VDJ junctions were examined, type 1 diabetes patients showed fewer insertions and more deletions. In all four CD4+ subsets, TCRB CDR3 length was significantly, moderately reduced in type 1 diabetes.

The V and J ends lost 8 bases and 1 base, in that order; junction bases with no gene match: 11. The CDR3 totals 15 residues. CDR1 MDHEN and CDR2 SYDVKM come from the germline V gene. This clone was observed at least ten times. What it binds is unknown. The authors reverse transcribed all of the isolated RNA, so sequencing captured expressed TCRB transcripts. The protocol was immunoSEQ multiplex PCR, while the TCRdb copy is restricted to in-frame clones and leaves out a portion. The sample contains 120,000 or so clones, around 17% of which appear only once. The chain combines TRBV28 with TRBJ2-7, with 7 nucleotides matching TRBD1. The sequenced sample consisted of central memory CD4+ T cells from blood. The clonotype was recovered from a man between 25 and 39 years old with type 1 diabetes. The CDR3 sequence: CASGVEGGASYEQYF. The CDR3 DNA follows: TGTGCCAGCGGGGTTGAAGGGGGCGCATCCTACGAGCAGTACTTC.